Listed here are 26 T cell receptor beta chains from one sample, sequenced in a study of CD8+CD57+ T cells in acquired aplastic anemia. Profiles of TCR beta VDJ and CDR3 were generated from a genomic DNA template. TCRdb called the reads again in MiXCR, with one record for every CDR3 protein. Among 74,000 or so distinct CDR3 sequences listed, around half were seen once. The sample consisted of sorted CD4+, CD8+, or CD8+CD57+ T cells (not recorded which) from PBMCs. These receptors all stem from a human donor in good health, serving as a control.

This clonotype was detected ten times or more. V gene TRBV4-1 combines with J gene TRBJ2-3; D is unclear. V lost 2 bases and J lost 6, with 12 bases in between. Germline loops: CDR1 MGHRA, CDR2 YSYEKL. The CDR3 extends over 14 amino acids. The CDR3 reads CASSQWGFADTQYF. The CDR3 DNA is TGCGCCAGCAGCCAATGGGGTTTCGCGGATACGCAGTATTTT.

This chain links TRBV9 with TRBJ1-6; tentative D call: TRBD1 (6 bases). Trimming pared 0 bases from V and 8 bases from J, leaving 9 bases between. The length of the CDR3 is 14 residues. Germline-derived CDR1 and CDR2 are SGDLS and YYNGEE. Written as DNA, the CDR3 is TGTGCCAGCAGCGTAGCCAGGGGCGATTCACCCCTCCACTTT. Amino acids: CASSVARGDSPLHF.

By sample share, this clonotype is medium-sized. V and J are TRBV2 and TRBJ2-7; D gene uncertain. V lost 2 bases, J lost 0 bases, and 8 bases lay in between. CDR3 length equals 14 residues. The germline CDR1 and CDR2 sequences are SNHLY and FYNNEI. CDR3 DNA sequence: TGTGCCAGCAGTGAAACAACAGTCTCCTACGAGCAGTACTTC. This codes for CASSETTVSYEQYF.

The V call is TRBV25-1, the J call TRBJ2-5; 10 bases are a match to TRBD1. CDR1 and CDR2 (germline): MGHDK, SYGVNS. V trimming: 8 bases; J trimming: 5 bases; junction bases outside the gene matches: 17. The CDR3 consists of 17 residues. This CDR3 reads CASHGSGQGPGWETQYF. CDR3 sequence (DNA): TGTGCCAGCCATGGCTCGGGACAGGGGCCTGGATGGGAGACCCAGTACTTC.

This chain links TRBV20-1 with TRBJ1-6; D may be TRBD1 (6 bases). CDR3 length: 16 residues. CDR1 and CDR2 from the germline V gene are DFQATT and SNEGSKA (reference sequence). V was clipped by 3 bases and J by 0 bases, with 12 bases between them. Here the CDR3 reads CSASQGSPSYNSPLHF. DNA for the CDR3: TGCAGTGCTAGTCAGGGGAGCCCCTCCTATAATTCACCCCTCCACTTT.

This clonotype was seen ten or more times. The chain couples TRBV5-1 to TRBJ2-2; D unclear. V lost 1 base, J lost 7 bases, and 8 bases lay in between. Per germline, CDR1 SGHRS and CDR2 YFSETQ. This CDR3 region has 13 residues. The CDR3: CASSLPPFGELFF. For the CDR3, the DNA is TGCGCCAGCAGCTTGCCCCCTTTCGGGGAGCTGTTTTTT.

This clonotype was detected many times. The chain combines TRBV6-1 with TRBJ1-6, with D tentatively TRBD1 (5 bases). CDR1 is MNHNS and CDR2 is SASEGT in the germline V gene. Trimming took off 9 bases at V and 14 bases at J, with 17 bases between the two ends. The CDR3 is made up of 12 amino acids. The CDR3 is CARGGLGESLHF. The CDR3 region has the DNA TGTGCCAGGGGGGGACTGGGGGAATCCCTCCACTTT.

The rearrangement joins TRBV4-1 to TRBJ2-5, with D perhaps TRBD1 (5 bases). The germline CDR1 and CDR2 sequences are MGHRA and YSYEKL. There are 15 residues in the CDR3. Trimming took off 4 bases at V and 1 base at J, with 13 bases between the two ends. The CDR3 protein is CASSRTDTLQETQYF. The DNA of the CDR3 is TGCGCCAGCAGCCGTACGGACACCCTCCAAGAGACCCAGTACTTC.

The chain is built from TRBV2 and TRBJ1-5; a possible D gene is TRBD1 (6 bases). Germline V gives CDR1 SNHLY, CDR2 FYNNEI. V dropped 4 bases and J dropped 6 bases, with 13 bases sitting between them. The CDR3 runs 14 residues. As DNA, the CDR3 is TGTGCCAGCAGTGTACCGGGACAAGGTCAGCCCCAGCATTTT. Its translation is CASSVPGQGQPQHF.

This rearrangement joins TRBV3-1 to TRBJ2-6; 7 bases align to TRBD2. V was clipped by 2 bases and J by 0 bases; unmatched bases: 13. Germline loops: CDR1 LGHDT, CDR2 YNNKEL (reference sequence). This CDR3 is 20 amino acids long. The CDR3 sequence is CASSQLPSTSPPSGANVLTF. The CDR3 region has the DNA TGTGCCAGCAGCCAACTTCCCTCGACTAGCCCACCCTCTGGGGCCAACGTCCTGACTTTC.

The chain joins TRBV4-1 to TRBJ2-2; no firm D call. The length of the CDR3 is 15 residues. Germline CDR1 MGHRA, CDR2 YSYEKL. V gave up 3 bases and J gave up 7 bases, with 15 bases separating them. The CDR3 loop reads CASSHHRASGGELFF. In nucleotides, the CDR3 is TGCGCCAGCAGCCACCATAGGGCCTCGGGCGGGGAGCTGTTTTTT.

This clonotype was detected ten times or more. The chain has TRBV12-3 or TRBV12-4 and TRBJ1-5; D unclear. V was shortened by 6 bases and J by 0 bases, with 12 bases between the two germline ends. This CDR3 has 15 amino acids. The CDR3 loop reads CASSRALGSNQPQHF. For the CDR3, the DNA is TGTGCCAGCAGCCGGGCCCTGGGTAGCAATCAGCCCCAGCATTTT.

This clonotype showed up many times. The CDR3 sequence: CACDRDRSYEQYF. The CDR3 DNA reads TGTGCCTGCGACCGGGACAGGTCCTACGAGCAGTACTTC. V and J are TRBV30 and TRBJ2-7; 8 nucleotides line up with TRBD1. CDR3 length: 13 residues. Trimming at V came to 6 bases and at J to 1 base, leaving 5 bases not matched to a gene. Germline CDR1 and CDR2: GTSNPN and SVGIG (reference sequence).

This clonotype has at least ten counts. The CDR3 protein is CASRHTDRQETQYF. CDR3 sequence (DNA): TGTGCCAGCAGACACACCGACAGACAAGAGACCCAGTACTTC. V and J are TRBV27 and TRBJ2-5; D is perhaps TRBD1 (5 bases). The germline CDR1 and CDR2 sequences are MNHEY and SMNVEV (reference sequence). This CDR3 has 14 amino acids. V shed 6 bases and J shed 2 bases, with 13 bases lying between them.

Concerning this clonotype: Given a much more abundant clone one base away, this may be a read error. This sequence joins TRBV5-4 and TRBJ1-4; no reliable D call. The CDR3 totals 13 residues. CDR1 and CDR2 (germline): SGHNT, YYREEE (reference sequence). CDR3 sequence: CASSLVSGERLFF. DNA of the CDR3: TGTGCCAGCAGCTTAGTCTCCGGTGAAAGACTGTTTTTT. Filled out from reference TRBV5-4 and TRBJ1-4, the complete variable domain reads ETGVTQSPTHLIKTRGQQVTLRCSSQSGHNTVSWYQQALGQGPQFIFQYYREEENGRGNFPPRFSGLQFPNYSSELNVNALELDDSALYLCASSLVSGERLFFGSGTQLSVL.

On this clonotype itself: This may come from a read error, since a much larger clone is one base off. The V and J genes are TRBV5-6 and TRBJ1-2; D unclear. From germline, CDR1 is SGHDT and CDR2 YYEEEE. This CDR3 has 15 residues. The CDR3 coding sequence is TGTACCAGCAGCATACCGGACCCCACTATTCGGGGCTACACCTTC. Residues: CTSSIPDPTIRGYTF.

This clonotype has a count of ten or more. V gene TRBV6-1 combines with J gene TRBJ1-1; TRBD1 is a possible D gene (6 bases). This CDR3 contains 14 residues. Germline CDR1 reads MNHNS; CDR2 reads SASEGT. V was clipped by 6 bases and J by 3 bases, with 14 bases between them. The CDR3 protein is CASSDKDSYTEAFF. In DNA, the CDR3 is TGTGCCAGCAGCGACAAGGACAGCTACACTGAAGCTTTCTTT.

With respect to this clonotype: Here the CDR3 omits its conserved ending phenylalanine or tryptophan, so a read error is the likely source. The limits of the CDR3 on the DNA are not certain, so only TCRdb's listed CDR3 is given. The chain joins TRBV2 to TRBJ2-2; the table names TRBD1, a call not compared with the DNA. Germline assignment: CDR1 SNHLY and CDR2 FYNNEI. The length of the CDR3 is 15 amino acids, counting both ends. The CDR3: CASRDRANYLGELFL.

In this sample, this clonotype turned up many times. This chain joins TRBV6-1 and TRBJ2-6; D is undetermined. Trimming removed 4 bases at V and 1 base at J, with 8 bases between. There are 15 residues in the CDR3. The germline gives CDR1 MNHNS, CDR2 SASEGT. The CDR3 is CASSGETSGANVLTF. For the CDR3, the DNA is TGTGCCAGCAGTGGAGAGACGTCTGGGGCCAACGTCCTGACTTTC.

This clonotype has a count of ten or more. The gene calls are TRBV6-1 and TRBJ2-5; a possible D gene is TRBD2 (6 bases). Trimming removed 2 bases at V and 10 bases at J, with 14 bases between. The CDR3 is 13 amino acids. Germline CDR1 reads MNHNS; CDR2 reads SASEGT. The CDR3 sequence: CASSEREISGQYF. In DNA, the CDR3 is TGTGCCAGCAGTGAACGGGAGATATCGGGCCAGTACTTC.

The V and J genes are TRBV12-3 or TRBV12-4 and TRBJ1-2; D remains ambiguous. V lost 4 bases, J lost 13 bases, and 13 bases lay in between. This CDR3 contains 11 residues. CDR3 region: CASSYSGSATF. CDR3 sequence (DNA): TGTGCCAGCAGTTATTCCGGGTCCGCCACCTTC.

The genes are TRBV11-1 and TRBJ2-3, with TRBD2 identical over 7 bases. The J segment lost 2 bases and the V segment lost 2 bases, leaving 16 bases of the junction unmatched. Germline values: CDR1 SGHAT, CDR2 FQDESV (reference sequence). The CDR3 covers 19 residues. CDR3 amino acids: CASSLWALGAAGVTDTQYF. The CDR3 region has the DNA TGTGCCAGCAGCTTATGGGCCCTTGGGGCGGCGGGGGTCACAGATACGCAGTATTTT. Filled out from reference TRBV11-1 and TRBJ2-3, the complete variable domain reads EAEVAQSPRYKITEKSQAVAFWCDPISGHATLYWYRQILGQGPELLVQFQDESVVDDSQLPKDRFSAERLKGVDSTLKIQPAELGDSAMYLCASSLWALGAAGVTDTQYFGPGTRLTVL.

About this clonotype itself: One base away lies a much larger clone, so this may be a sequencing read error. V is TRBV6-1 and J is TRBJ1-2, with 8 bases lining up with TRBD1. CDR1 is MNHNS, CDR2 SASEGT, per germline. The CDR3 spans 14 residues. The CDR3 bases are TGTGCCTGCAGTGAAGTTAGGACAGGGTCCGGCTACACCTTC. Its protein product is CACSEVRTGSGYTF.

Remarks on this clonotype: Since no conserved phenylalanine or tryptophan closes the CDR3, a read error is the likely cause. This chain joins TRBV2 and TRBJ1-6; TRBD1 matches 8 bases. Germline V gene sequence: CDR1 SNHLY, CDR2 FYNNEI. The ends lost 3 bases at V and 4 bases at J; junction bases unmatched: 8. The CDR3 spans 17 residues. For the CDR3, the DNA is TGTGCCAGCAGTGAGGGTCAGACAGGGGTTTATAATTCACCCCTCCACCTT. Its translation is CASSEGQTGVYNSPLHL.

Relative to its sample, this clonotype is medium-sized. This rearrangement joins TRBV10-3 to TRBJ1-1, with 10 bases identical to TRBD1. Germline lookup yields CDR1 ENHRY and CDR2 SYGVKD. The CDR3 is 14 amino acids. Unmatched junction bases numbered 5, after V lost 4 bases and J lost 6 bases. The CDR3 nucleotides read TGTGCCATCAGTGGGACAGGGGGTCGGGCTGAAGCTTTCTTT. Its protein product is CAISGTGGRAEAFF.

The sample holds a few counts of this clonotype. The chain carries TRBV2 and TRBJ1-2; D may be TRBD1 (6 bases). Germline lookup yields CDR1 SNHLY and CDR2 FYNNEI. This CDR3 spans 11 amino acids. V lost 6 bases to trimming and J lost 7 bases, with 9 bases between them. Written as DNA, the CDR3 is TGTGCCAGCAGACAGGGTATTGGCTACACCTTC. As protein: CASRQGIGYTF.